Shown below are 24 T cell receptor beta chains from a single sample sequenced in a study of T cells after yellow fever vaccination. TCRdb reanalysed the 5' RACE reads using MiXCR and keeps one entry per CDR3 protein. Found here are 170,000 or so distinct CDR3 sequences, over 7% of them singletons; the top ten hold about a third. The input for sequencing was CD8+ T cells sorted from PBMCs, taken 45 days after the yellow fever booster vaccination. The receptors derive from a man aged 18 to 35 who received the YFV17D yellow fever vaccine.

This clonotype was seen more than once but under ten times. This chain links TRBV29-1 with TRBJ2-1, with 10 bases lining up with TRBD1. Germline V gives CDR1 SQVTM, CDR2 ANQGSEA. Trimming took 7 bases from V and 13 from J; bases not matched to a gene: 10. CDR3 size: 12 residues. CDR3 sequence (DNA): TGCAGCGGGACAGGGGGAGCGAAAGGTCAGTTCTTC. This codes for CSGTGGAKGQFF.

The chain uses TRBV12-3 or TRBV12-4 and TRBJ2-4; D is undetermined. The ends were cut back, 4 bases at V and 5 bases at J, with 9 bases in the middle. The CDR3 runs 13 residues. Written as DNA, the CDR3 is TGTGCCAGCAGTTCTCGGGCAGAAAACATTCAGTACTTC. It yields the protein CASSSRAENIQYF.

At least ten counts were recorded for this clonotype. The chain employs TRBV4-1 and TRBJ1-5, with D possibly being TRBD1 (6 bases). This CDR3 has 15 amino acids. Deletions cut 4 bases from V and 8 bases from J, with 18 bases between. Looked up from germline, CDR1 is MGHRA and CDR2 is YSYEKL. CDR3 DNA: TGCGCCAGCAGCCCGGTGGGCCAGGGGATTAAGCCCCAGCATTTT. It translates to CASSPVGQGIKPQHF.

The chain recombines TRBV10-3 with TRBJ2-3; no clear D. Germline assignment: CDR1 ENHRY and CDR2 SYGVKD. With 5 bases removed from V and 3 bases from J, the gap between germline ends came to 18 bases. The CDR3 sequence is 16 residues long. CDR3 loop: CAISQTHGFLTDTQYF. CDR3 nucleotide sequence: TGTGCCATCAGTCAAACCCACGGATTTTTAACAGATACGCAGTATTTT.

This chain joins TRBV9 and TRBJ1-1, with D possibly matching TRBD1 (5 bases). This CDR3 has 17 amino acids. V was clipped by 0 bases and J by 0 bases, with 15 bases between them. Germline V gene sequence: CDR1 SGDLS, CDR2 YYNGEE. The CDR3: CASSVAPWGNMNTEAFF. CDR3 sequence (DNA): TGTGCCAGCAGCGTAGCCCCATGGGGGAACATGAACACTGAAGCTTTCTTT.

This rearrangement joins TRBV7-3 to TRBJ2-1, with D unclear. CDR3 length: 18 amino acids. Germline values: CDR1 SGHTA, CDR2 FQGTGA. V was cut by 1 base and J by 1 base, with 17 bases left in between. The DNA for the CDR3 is TGTGCCAGCAGCTTAAGTTCCCCATTCGGGTATTCCTACAATGAGCAGTTCTTC. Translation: CASSLSSPFGYSYNEQFF.

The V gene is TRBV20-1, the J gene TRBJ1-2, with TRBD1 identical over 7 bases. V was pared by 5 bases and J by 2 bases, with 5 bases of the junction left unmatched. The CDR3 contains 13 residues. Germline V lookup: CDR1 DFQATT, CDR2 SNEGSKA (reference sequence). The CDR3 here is CSARQGLNYGYTF. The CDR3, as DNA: TGCAGTGCTCGACAGGGACTAAACTATGGCTACACCTTC.

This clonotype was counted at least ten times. This CDR3 reads CASRTGTYDTEAFF. The CDR3 region has the DNA TGTGCCAGCAGAACCGGGACATACGACACTGAAGCTTTCTTT. This rearrangement joins TRBV21-1 to TRBJ1-1; the DNA was not compared with TRBD1, the D call given in the table. TRBV21-1 is an annotated pseudogene. The CDR3 totals 14 residues.

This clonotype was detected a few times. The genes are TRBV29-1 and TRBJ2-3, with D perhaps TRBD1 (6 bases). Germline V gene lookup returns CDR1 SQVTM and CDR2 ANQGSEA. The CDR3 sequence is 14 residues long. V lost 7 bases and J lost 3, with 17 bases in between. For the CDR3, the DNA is TGCAGCGGCACAGGGATCGGCGCGACAGATACGCAGTATTTT. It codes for CSGTGIGATDTQYF.

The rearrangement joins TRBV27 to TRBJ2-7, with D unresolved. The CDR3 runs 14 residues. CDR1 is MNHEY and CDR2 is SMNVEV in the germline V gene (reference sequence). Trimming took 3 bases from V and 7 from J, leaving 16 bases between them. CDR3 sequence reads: CASSFPGPLGEQYF. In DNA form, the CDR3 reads TGTGCCAGCAGTTTCCCCGGTCCCTTGGGTGAGCAGTACTTC.

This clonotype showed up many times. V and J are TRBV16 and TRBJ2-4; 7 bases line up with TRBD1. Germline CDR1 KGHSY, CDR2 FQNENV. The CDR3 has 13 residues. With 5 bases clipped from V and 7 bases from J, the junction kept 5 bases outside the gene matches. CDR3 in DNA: TGTGCCAGCAGCAACAGGGGCTCGAACATTCAGTACTTC. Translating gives CASSNRGSNIQYF.

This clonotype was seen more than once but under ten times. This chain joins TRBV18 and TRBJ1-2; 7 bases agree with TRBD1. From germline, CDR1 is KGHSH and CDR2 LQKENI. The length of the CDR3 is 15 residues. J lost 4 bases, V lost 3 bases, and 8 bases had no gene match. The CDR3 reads CASSPTGSRGYGYTF. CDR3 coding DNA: TGTGCCAGCTCACCGACAGGGAGCCGGGGCTATGGCTACACCTTC.

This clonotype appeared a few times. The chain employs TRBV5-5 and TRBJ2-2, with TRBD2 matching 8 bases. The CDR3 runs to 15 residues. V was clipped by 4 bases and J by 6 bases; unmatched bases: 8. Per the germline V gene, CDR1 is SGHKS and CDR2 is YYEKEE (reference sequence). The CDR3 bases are TGTGCCAGCAGCCGGGGACTAGTGAGCGCCGGGGAGCTGTTTTTT. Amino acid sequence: CASSRGLVSAGELFF.

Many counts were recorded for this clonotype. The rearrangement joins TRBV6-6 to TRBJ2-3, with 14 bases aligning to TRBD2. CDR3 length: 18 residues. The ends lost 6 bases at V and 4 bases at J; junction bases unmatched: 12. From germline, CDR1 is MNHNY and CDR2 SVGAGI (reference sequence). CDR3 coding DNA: TGTGCCAGCAGCCGGACTAGCGGGGGGTATATTGTGGCAGATACGCAGTATTTT. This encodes CASSRTSGGYIVADTQYF.

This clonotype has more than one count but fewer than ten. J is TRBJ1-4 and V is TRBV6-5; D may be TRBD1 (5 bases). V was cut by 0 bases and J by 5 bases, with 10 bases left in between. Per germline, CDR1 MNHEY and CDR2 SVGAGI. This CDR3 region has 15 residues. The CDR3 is CASSYSGGTNEKLFF. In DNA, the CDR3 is TGTGCCAGCAGTTACTCGGGGGGGACGAATGAAAAACTGTTTTTT.

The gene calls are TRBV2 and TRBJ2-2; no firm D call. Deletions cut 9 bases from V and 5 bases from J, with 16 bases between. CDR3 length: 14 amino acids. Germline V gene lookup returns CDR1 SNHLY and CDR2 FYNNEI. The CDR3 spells CARQQRIGTGELFF. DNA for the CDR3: TGTGCCAGGCAACAGCGCATAGGAACCGGGGAGCTGTTTTTT.

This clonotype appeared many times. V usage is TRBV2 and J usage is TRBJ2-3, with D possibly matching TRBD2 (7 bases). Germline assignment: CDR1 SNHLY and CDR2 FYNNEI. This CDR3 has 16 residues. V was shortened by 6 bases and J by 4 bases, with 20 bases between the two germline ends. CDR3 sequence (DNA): TGTGCCAGCAGACCCTTTACGGGGGGCCCCGCAGATACGCAGTATTTT. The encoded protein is CASRPFTGGPADTQYF.

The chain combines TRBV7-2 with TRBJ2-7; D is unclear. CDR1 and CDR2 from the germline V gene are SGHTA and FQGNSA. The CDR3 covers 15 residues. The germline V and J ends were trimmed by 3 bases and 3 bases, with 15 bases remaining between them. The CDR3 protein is CASSLSPSLNYEQYV. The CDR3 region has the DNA TGTGCCAGCAGCTTGTCTCCCTCCCTCAACTACGAGCAGTACGTC.

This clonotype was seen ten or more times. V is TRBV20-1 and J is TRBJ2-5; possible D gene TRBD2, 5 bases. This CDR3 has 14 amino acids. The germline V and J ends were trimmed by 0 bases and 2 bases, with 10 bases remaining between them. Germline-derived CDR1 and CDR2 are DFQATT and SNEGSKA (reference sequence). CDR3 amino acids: CSARDLRGQETQYF. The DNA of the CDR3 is TGCAGTGCTAGAGATCTCCGCGGGCAAGAGACCCAGTACTTC.

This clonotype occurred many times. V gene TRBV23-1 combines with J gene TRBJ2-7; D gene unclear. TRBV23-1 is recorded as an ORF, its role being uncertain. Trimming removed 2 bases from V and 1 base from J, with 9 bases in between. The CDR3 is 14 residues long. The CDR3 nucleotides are TGCGCCAGCAGTCAAAGGATGGTTTCCTACGAGCAGTACGTC. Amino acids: CASSQRMVSYEQYV.

The CDR3 bases are TGTGCCAGCCGATGGACAGGGGGATTAGAGACCCAGTACTTC. It translates to CASRWTGGLETQYF. The chain links TRBV28 to TRBJ2-5, with 10 nucleotides matching TRBD1. CDR3 length: 14 amino acids. Per germline, CDR1 MDHEN and CDR2 SYDVKM. The trim removed 8 bases at V and 4 bases at J, leaving 7 bases unmatched.

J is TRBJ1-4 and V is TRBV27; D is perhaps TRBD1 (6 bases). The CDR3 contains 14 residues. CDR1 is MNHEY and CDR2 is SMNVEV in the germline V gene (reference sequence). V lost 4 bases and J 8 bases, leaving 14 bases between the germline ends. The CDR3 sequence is CASSSLSGGEKLFF. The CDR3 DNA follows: TGTGCCAGCAGTTCACTTTCTGGGGGCGAAAAACTGTTTTTT.

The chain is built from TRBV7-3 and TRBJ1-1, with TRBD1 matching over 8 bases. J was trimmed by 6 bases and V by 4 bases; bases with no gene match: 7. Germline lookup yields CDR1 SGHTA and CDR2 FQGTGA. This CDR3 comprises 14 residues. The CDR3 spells CASSSYGQGAEAFF. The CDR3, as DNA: TGTGCCAGCAGCTCGTATGGACAGGGAGCTGAAGCTTTCTTT.

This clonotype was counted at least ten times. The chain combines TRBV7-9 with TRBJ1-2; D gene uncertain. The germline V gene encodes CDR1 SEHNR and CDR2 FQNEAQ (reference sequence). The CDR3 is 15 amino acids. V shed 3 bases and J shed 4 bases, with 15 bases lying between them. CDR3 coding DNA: TGTGCCAGCAGCTTGAGCGGAGCGGACTCCTATGGCTACACCTTC. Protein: CASSLSGADSYGYTF.